This TCR beta chain stems from a study of blood T cells in healthy people across ages. As for this clonotype: Its antigen is still unknown.

With 10 bases clipped from V and 7 bases from J, the junction kept 11 bases outside the gene matches. The germline gives CDR1 MDHEN, CDR2 SYDVKM. The CDR3 loop spans 14 amino acids. Study outcomes and limitations: Diversity was higher, and naive CD4+ cells more numerous, in long-lived donors than in aged donors.

Then a second PCR, running roughly 7 to 11 cycles, was carried out with a sample-barcoded 5' primer and a J-beta primer mix. TCRdb processed the 5' RACE reads anew with MiXCR; each CDR3 protein has one entry. The sample lists over 1,200,000 distinct CDR3 sequences, approximately 59% seen once, with roughly 6.3% in the top ten. Sequenced input: blood. This chain joins TRBV28 and TRBJ2-5, with 11 nucleotides matching TRBD1. This TCR was sampled from a man younger than 30 in good health. The CDR3 loop reads CAIGRTGGKLTQYF. In DNA, the CDR3 is TGTGCCATAGGCCGGACAGGGGGCAAATTGACCCAGTACTTC. Supplemented by reference TRBV28 and TRBJ2-5, the full variable domain reads DVKVTQSSRYLVKRTGEKVFLECVQDMDHENMFWYRQDPGLGLRLIYFSYDVKMKEKGDIPEGYSVSREKKERFSLILESASTNQTSMYLCAIGRTGGKLTQYFGPGTRLLVL.